Listed here are 3 T cell receptor beta chains from one sample, sequenced in a study of Graves' ophthalmopathy and Graves' hyperthyroidism. TCR beta CDR3 regions were amplified from RNA transcripts. An initial RT-PCR round employing HTBI primers preceded a second-round multiplex PCR. One entry per CDR3 protein results from TCRdb running MiXCR on the multiplex PCR reads. The sample records hundreds of thousands of distinct CDR3 sequences, around 20% being singletons. Specimen: peripheral blood. The receptors were sampled from a woman aged 18-29 years with stable Graves' hyperthyroidism.

This clonotype appeared many times. The chain has TRBV6-1 and TRBJ1-1; D is perhaps TRBD1 (5 bases). CDR1 and CDR2 (germline): MNHNS, SASEGT. This CDR3 is built from 13 residues. V lost 3 bases and J lost 3, with 8 bases in between. CDR3 sequence: CASSDRAHTEAFF. The CDR3 DNA reads as TGTGCCAGCAGTGACAGGGCGCACACTGAAGCTTTCTTT.

The rearrangement joins TRBV6-2 or TRBV6-3 to TRBJ2-7; 10 bases map to TRBD2. The V gene end was trimmed by 7 bases and the J gene end by 5 bases; junction bases not matched to a gene: 8. The germline V gene encodes CDR1 MNHEY and CDR2 SVGEGT. The length of the CDR3 is 14 residues. DNA for the CDR3: TGTGCCAGCAAACGGCTAGCGGGAGCGAACGAGCAGTACTTC. As protein: CASKRLAGANEQYF.

The chain uses TRBV6-1 and TRBJ1-1; possibly TRBD1 for D (5 bases). CDR3 length: 14 amino acids. The germline V gene encodes CDR1 MNHNS and CDR2 SASEGT. Trimming left V 4 bases short and J 3 bases short, with 12 bases between. CDR3 in DNA: TGTGCCAGCAGTGCCTCCGGGGGATACACTGAAGCTTTCTTT. Translated: CASSASGGYTEAFF.